This TCR beta chain emerged from a study of T cells in Graves' hyperthyroidism and ophthalmopathy. The CDR3 regions of TCR beta were amplified from RNA transcripts. The primer set for the first-round RT-PCR of the TCR CDR3 was HTBI. TCRdb reprocessed the multiplex PCR reads with MiXCR, giving one entry per CDR3 protein. The sample has around 360,000 distinct CDR3 sequences; about 16% are singletons. This clonotype came up many times. The specimen sequenced was blood. This receptor was taken from a woman aged 60-70 years with Graves' ophthalmopathy.

As DNA, the CDR3 is TGCGCCAGCAGCTTGGAGGGACAGCACACCGGGGAGCTGTTTTTT. It yields the protein CASSLEGQHTGELFF. V usage is TRBV5-1 and J usage is TRBJ2-2; 7 bases agree with TRBD1. CDR1 and CDR2 (germline): SGHRS, YFSETQ. The V gene end was trimmed by 0 bases and the J gene end by 3 bases; junction bases not matched to a gene: 2. The CDR3 is 15 residues long. Together with reference TRBV5-1 and TRBJ2-2, the CDR3 gives the full variable domain: KAGVTQTPRYLIKTRGQQVTLSCSPISGHRSVSWYQQTPGQGLQFLFEYFSETQRNKGNFPGRFSGRQFSNSRSEMNVSTLELGDSALYLCASSLEGQHTGELFFGEGSRLTVL.